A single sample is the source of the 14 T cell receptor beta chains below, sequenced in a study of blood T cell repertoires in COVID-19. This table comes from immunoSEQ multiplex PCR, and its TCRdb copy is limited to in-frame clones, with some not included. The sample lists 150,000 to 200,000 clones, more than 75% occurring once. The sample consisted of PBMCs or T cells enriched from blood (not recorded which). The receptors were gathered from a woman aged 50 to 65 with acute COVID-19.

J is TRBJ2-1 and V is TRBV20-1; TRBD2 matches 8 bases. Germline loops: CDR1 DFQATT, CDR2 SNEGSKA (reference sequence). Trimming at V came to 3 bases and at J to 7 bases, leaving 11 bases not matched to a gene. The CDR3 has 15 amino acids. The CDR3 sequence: CSASSIAGQGNEQFF. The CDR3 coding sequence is TGCAGTGCTAGTAGTATAGCGGGGCAGGGGAATGAGCAGTTCTTC.

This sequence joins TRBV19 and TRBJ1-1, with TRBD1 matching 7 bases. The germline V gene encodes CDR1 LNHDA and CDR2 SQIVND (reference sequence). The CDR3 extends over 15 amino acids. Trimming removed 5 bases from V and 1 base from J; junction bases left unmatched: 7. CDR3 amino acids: CASSPRGDRNTEAFF. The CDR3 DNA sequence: TGTGCCAGTAGTCCAAGGGGGGACAGGAACACTGAAGCTTTCTTT.

For the CDR3, the DNA is TGTGCCAGCAGCCCGGGGGGACAGGGGGATGAAAAACTGTTTTTT. It yields the protein CASSPGGQGDEKLFF. This chain links TRBV28 with TRBJ1-4, with 11 bases fitting TRBD1. CDR3 size: 15 residues. Looked up from germline, CDR1 is MDHEN and CDR2 is SYDVKM. V dropped 6 bases and J dropped 6; count of bases not matched to a gene: 6.

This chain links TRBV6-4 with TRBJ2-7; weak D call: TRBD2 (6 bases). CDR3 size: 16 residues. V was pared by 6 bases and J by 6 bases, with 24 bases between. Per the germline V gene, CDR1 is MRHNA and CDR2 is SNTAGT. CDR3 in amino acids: CASSALRQASAPEQYV. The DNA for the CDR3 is TGTGCCAGCAGCGCCCTTAGGCAGGCTAGCGCCCCCGAGCAGTACGTC.

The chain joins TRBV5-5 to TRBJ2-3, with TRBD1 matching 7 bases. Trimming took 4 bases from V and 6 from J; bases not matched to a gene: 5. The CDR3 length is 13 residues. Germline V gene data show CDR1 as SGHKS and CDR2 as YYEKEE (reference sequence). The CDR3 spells CASSEIQGDTQYF. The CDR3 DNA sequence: TGTGCCAGCAGCGAGATACAGGGGGATACGCAGTATTTT.

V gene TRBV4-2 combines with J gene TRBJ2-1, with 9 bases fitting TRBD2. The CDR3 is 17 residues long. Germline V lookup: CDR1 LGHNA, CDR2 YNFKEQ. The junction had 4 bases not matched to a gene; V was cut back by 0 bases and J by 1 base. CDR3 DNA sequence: TGTGCCAGCAGCCAAGATCGGGCGGGGGGGTCCTACAATGAGCAGTTCTTC. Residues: CASSQDRAGGSYNEQFF.

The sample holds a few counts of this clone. CDR3 loop: CASSQAGLAGALGDEQFF. In nucleotides, the CDR3 is TGTGCCAGCAGCCAGGCAGGACTAGCGGGGGCCTTGGGGGATGAGCAGTTCTTC. The rearrangement joins TRBV4-2 to TRBJ2-1; 13 bases map to TRBD2. CDR3 length equals 18 residues. The germline V gene has CDR1 LGHNA and CDR2 YNFKEQ. J lost 8 bases, V lost 3 bases, and 13 bases had no gene match.

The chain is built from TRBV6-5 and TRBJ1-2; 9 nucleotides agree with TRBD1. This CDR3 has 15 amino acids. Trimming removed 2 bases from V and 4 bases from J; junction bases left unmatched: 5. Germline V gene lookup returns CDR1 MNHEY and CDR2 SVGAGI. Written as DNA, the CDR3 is TGTGCCAGCAGTTACGCGACAGGGGGTGGCTATGGCTACACCTTC. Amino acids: CASSYATGGGYGYTF.

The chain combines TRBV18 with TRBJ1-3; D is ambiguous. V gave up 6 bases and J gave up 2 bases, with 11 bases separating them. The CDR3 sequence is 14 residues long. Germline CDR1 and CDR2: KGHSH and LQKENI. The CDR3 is CASSSGRPGNTIYF. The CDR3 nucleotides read TGTGCCAGCTCGTCTGGGAGACCTGGAAACACCATATATTTT.

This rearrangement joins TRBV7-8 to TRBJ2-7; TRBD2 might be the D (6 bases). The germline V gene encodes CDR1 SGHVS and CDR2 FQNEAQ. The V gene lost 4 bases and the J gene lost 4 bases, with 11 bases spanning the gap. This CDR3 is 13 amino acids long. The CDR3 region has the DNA TGTGCCAGCAGCTGGGCAGGGACTTACGAGCAGTACGTC. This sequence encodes CASSWAGTYEQYV.

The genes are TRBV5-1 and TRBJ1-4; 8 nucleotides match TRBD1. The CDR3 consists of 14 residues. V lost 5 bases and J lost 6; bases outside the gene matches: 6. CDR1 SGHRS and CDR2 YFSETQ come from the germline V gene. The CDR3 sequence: CASSHQGADEKLFF. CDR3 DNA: TGCGCCAGCAGTCACCAGGGGGCTGATGAAAAACTGTTTTTT. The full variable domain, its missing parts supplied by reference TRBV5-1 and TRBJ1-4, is KAGVTQTPRYLIKTRGQQVTLSCSPISGHRSVSWYQQTPGQGLQFLFEYFSETQRNKGNFPGRFSGRQFSNSRSEMNVSTLELGDSALYLCASSHQGADEKLFFGSGTQLSVL.

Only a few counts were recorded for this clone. This CDR3 reads CASRKGTRPTDTQYF. DNA of the CDR3: TGTGCCAGCAGAAAAGGGACTAGACCTACAGATACGCAGTATTTT. The gene calls are TRBV6-5 and TRBJ2-3, with 8 bases that match TRBD2. This CDR3 comprises 15 residues. Trimming removed 6 bases from V and 3 bases from J; junction bases left unmatched: 8. Per the germline V gene, CDR1 is MNHEY and CDR2 is SVGAGI.

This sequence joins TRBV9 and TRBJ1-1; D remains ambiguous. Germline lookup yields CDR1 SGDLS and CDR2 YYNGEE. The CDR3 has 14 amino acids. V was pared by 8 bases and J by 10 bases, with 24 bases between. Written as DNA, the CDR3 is TGTGCCAGTGGCGATCTTGCGCGGCCAACTATAGCTTTCTTT. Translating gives CASGDLARPTIAFF.

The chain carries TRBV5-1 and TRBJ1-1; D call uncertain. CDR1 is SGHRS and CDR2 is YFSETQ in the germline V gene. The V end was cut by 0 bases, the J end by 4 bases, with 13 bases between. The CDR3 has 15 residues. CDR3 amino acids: CASSLGPYSGTEAFF. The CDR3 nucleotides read TGCGCCAGCAGCTTGGGGCCCTATTCGGGCACTGAAGCTTTCTTT.